This passage covers 17 T cell receptor beta chains from one sample sequenced in a study of T cell responses to AZD1222 COVID-19 vaccine. Sequencing was performed with immunoSEQ multiplex PCR; in TCRdb, only in-frame clones are kept and a portion is missing. The table has roughly 130,000 clones, 88% seen once. This material consisted of peripheral blood, taken on day 0 of MenACWY control vaccination. These receptors were obtained from an adult in good health.

The chain carries TRBV25-1 and TRBJ2-6; no clear D. Trimming removed 2 bases at V and 1 base at J, with 9 bases between. This CDR3 has 16 residues. CDR1 is MGHDK and CDR2 is SYGVNS in the germline V gene. The CDR3 is CASSEDYGSGANVLTF. For the CDR3, the DNA is TGTGCCAGCAGTGAAGATTACGGGTCTGGGGCCAACGTCCTGACTTTC.

The rearrangement links TRBV5-1 to TRBJ1-2; D gene unclear. V lost 1 base, J lost 4 bases, and 11 bases lay in between. Germline CDR1 SGHRS, CDR2 YFSETQ. CDR3 size: 14 residues. CDR3 in amino acids: CASSLMGSGYGYTF. The CDR3 bases are TGCGCCAGCAGCTTGATGGGGTCTGGCTATGGCTACACCTTC.

The chain employs TRBV11-2 and TRBJ1-1, with TRBD1 identical over 9 bases. Germline CDR1 reads SGHAT; CDR2 reads FQNNGV. The CDR3 covers 15 residues. J was trimmed by 6 bases and V by 6 bases; bases with no gene match: 11. CDR3 nucleotide sequence: TGTGCCAGCAGTTCCCGGGGACAGGGATTCGCTGAAGCTTTCTTT. It is translated as CASSSRGQGFAEAFF. The variable domain in full, completed from reference TRBV11-2 and TRBJ1-1, reads EAGVAQSPRYKIIEKRQSVAFWCNPISGHATLYWYQQILGQGPKLLIQFQNNGVVDDSQLPKDRFSAERLKGVDSTLKIQPAKLEDSAVYLCASSSRGQGFAEAFFGQGTRLTVV.

The chain recombines TRBV6-4 with TRBJ1-4; D unresolved. CDR3 size: 11 residues. Per the germline V gene, CDR1 is MRHNA and CDR2 is SNTAGT. Trimming cost V 8 bases and J 9 bases, with 10 bases left between them. DNA for the CDR3: TGTGCCAGCCGGGGTTCCCAAAAACTGTTTTTT. Translated: CASRGSQKLFF.

The chain combines TRBV11-3 with TRBJ2-2, with D maybe TRBD2 (6 bases). Per germline, CDR1 SGHNT and CDR2 YENEEA. The CDR3 extends over 16 amino acids. V shed 3 bases and J shed 1 base, with 12 bases lying between them. The CDR3 reads CASSLNAGLNTGELFF. The DNA for the CDR3 is TGTGCCAGCAGCTTGAATGCGGGGTTGAACACCGGGGAGCTGTTTTTT.

The chain couples TRBV19 to TRBJ1-5, with D unclear. The CDR3 spans 12 residues. Germline assignment: CDR1 LNHDA and CDR2 SQIVND (reference sequence). Trimming removed 1 base from V and 9 bases from J, with 7 bases in between. CDR3 DNA sequence: TGTGCCAGTAGTATAGCGGGCTCGCCCCAGCATTTT. As protein: CASSIAGSPQHF. Based on the CDR3 plus reference TRBV19 and TRBJ1-5, the full variable domain is DGGITQSPKYLFRKEGQNVTLSCEQNLNHDAMYWYRQDPGQGLRLIYYSQIVNDFQKGDIAEGYSVSREKKESFPLTVTSAQKNPTAFYLCASSIAGSPQHFGDGTRLSIL.

CDR3 sequence (DNA): TGCGCCAGCAGCTTGGCCGCGTCGAACGAGCAGTACTTC. It translates to CASSLAASNEQYF. V usage is TRBV5-1 and J usage is TRBJ2-7, with D unresolved. CDR3 size: 13 residues. Germline V gene sequence: CDR1 SGHRS, CDR2 YFSETQ. Trimming removed 0 bases from V and 5 bases from J, with 9 bases in between.

The V gene is TRBV20-1, the J gene TRBJ2-1; D unresolved. V lost 3 bases to trimming and J lost 0 bases, with 18 bases between them. The germline V gene has CDR1 DFQATT and CDR2 SNEGSKA (reference sequence). This CDR3 contains 17 residues. This CDR3 reads CSASLSFRTPSYNEQFF. In DNA, the CDR3 is TGCAGTGCTAGTTTGTCGTTTAGGACCCCCTCCTACAATGAGCAGTTCTTC.

The chain links TRBV28 to TRBJ2-2, with a possible D match to TRBD2 (5 bases). V lost 4 bases, J lost 0 bases, and 15 bases lay in between. Germline V lookup: CDR1 MDHEN, CDR2 SYDVKM. The CDR3 totals 17 residues. The CDR3 DNA sequence: TGTGCCAGCAGTTCCCCCTGGGAGATAGCGAACACCGGGGAGCTGTTTTTT. Its protein is CASSSPWEIANTGELFF.

The chain is built from TRBV28 and TRBJ1-6; no clear D. Germline lookup yields CDR1 MDHEN and CDR2 SYDVKM. The V end lost 6 bases, the J end lost 10 bases, and 16 bases lay between the germline ends. CDR3 length equals 14 residues. The CDR3, as DNA: TGTGCCAGCAGCCCCAGTGGAGGGCGGTCACCCCTCCACTTT. It codes for CASSPSGGRSPLHF.

The J gene is TRBJ1-4, the V gene TRBV5-4; D unresolved. The CDR3 covers 14 residues. V was clipped by 9 bases and J by 0 bases, with 12 bases between them. The germline CDR1 and CDR2 sequences are SGHNT and YYREEE (reference sequence). CDR3 sequence: CATQRGTTNEKLFF. CDR3 nucleotides: TGTGCCACCCAACGGGGTACAACTAATGAAAAACTGTTTTTT.

V is TRBV18 and J is TRBJ1-4; TRBD1 is a possible D gene (6 bases). This CDR3 has 13 residues. Germline loops: CDR1 KGHSH, CDR2 LQKENI. V was pared by 3 bases and J by 8 bases, with 10 bases between. DNA for the CDR3: TGTGCCAGCTCACCGGGACACCCCGAAAAACTGTTTTTT. The encoded protein is CASSPGHPEKLFF.

This clone was counted only a few times. V gene TRBV9 combines with J gene TRBJ2-3; D is ambiguous. Germline values: CDR1 SGDLS, CDR2 YYNGEE. CDR3 length equals 12 residues. The ends were cut back, 2 bases at V and 5 bases at J, with 6 bases in the middle. The CDR3 region has the DNA TGTGCCAGCAGCGTTTTAGGAGATACGCAGTATTTT. It yields the protein CASSVLGDTQYF.

The chain links TRBV5-4 to TRBJ2-7; D possibly corresponds to TRBD2 (5 bases). CDR1 is SGHNT and CDR2 is YYREEE in the germline V gene (reference sequence). The CDR3 spans 15 residues. V dropped 5 bases and J dropped 7 bases, with 22 bases sitting between them. CDR3 DNA sequence: TGTGCCAGCAGGACGGAGCTAGGGCCCCGAGGGGAGCAGTACTTC. It specifies CASRTELGPRGEQYF.

The chain is built from TRBV4-1 and TRBJ1-2; no clear D. Germline V gene lookup returns CDR1 MGHRA and CDR2 YSYEKL. V dropped 2 bases and J dropped 5 bases, with 15 bases sitting between them. The CDR3 has 15 residues. For the CDR3, the DNA is TGCGCCAGCAGCCAACCCAAACAACGTAGGTATGGCTACACCTTC. This gives the protein CASSQPKQRRYGYTF.

The chain employs TRBV30 and TRBJ2-3; possible D gene TRBD2, 5 bases. Looked up from germline, CDR1 is GTSNPN and CDR2 is SVGIG (reference sequence). The V and J ends lost 0 bases and 5 bases respectively, with 18 bases between them. This CDR3 is built from 16 residues. CDR3 sequence reads: CAWSVPAGGKGDTQYF. In DNA form, the CDR3 reads TGTGCCTGGAGTGTACCGGCCGGAGGCAAAGGAGATACGCAGTATTTT.

The chain joins TRBV30 to TRBJ2-5; D possibly corresponds to TRBD2 (5 bases). Germline CDR1 and CDR2: GTSNPN and SVGIG (reference sequence). Trimming left V 1 base short and J 4 bases short, with 13 bases between. The CDR3 contains 14 residues. The CDR3, as DNA: TGTGCCTGGAGTGCCCGAGGGTTAGCAGAGACCCAGTACTTC. It translates to CAWSARGLAETQYF.